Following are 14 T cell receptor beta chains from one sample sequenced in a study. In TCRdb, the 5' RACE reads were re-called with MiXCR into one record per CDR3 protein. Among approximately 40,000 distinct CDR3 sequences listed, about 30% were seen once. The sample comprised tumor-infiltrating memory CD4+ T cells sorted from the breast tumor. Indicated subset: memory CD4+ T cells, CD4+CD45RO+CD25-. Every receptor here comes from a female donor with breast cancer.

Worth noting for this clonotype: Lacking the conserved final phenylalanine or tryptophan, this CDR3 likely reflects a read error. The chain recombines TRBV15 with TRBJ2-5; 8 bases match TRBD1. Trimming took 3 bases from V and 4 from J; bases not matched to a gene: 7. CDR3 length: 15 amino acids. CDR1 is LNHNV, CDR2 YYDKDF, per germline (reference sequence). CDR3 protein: CATSSGGTGSETQYL. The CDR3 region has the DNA TGTGCCACCAGCAGTGGAGGGACAGGATCAGAGACCCAGTACCTC.

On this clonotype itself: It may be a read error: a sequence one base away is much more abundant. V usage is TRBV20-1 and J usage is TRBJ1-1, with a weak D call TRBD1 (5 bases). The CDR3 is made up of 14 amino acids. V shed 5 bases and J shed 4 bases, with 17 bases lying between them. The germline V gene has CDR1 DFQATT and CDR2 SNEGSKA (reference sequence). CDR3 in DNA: TGCAGTGCTGGGGGGAGGGGAGGGAGCACTGAAGCTTTCTTT. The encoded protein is CSAGGRGGSTEAFF.

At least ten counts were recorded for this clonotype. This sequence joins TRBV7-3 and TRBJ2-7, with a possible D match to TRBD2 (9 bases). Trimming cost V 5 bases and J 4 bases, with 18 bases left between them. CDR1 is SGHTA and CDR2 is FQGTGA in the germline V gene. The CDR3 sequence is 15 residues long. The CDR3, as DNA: TGTGCCAGCAGCGCTAGCGGGACAGGACCTTACGAGCAGTACTTC. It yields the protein CASSASGTGPYEQYF.

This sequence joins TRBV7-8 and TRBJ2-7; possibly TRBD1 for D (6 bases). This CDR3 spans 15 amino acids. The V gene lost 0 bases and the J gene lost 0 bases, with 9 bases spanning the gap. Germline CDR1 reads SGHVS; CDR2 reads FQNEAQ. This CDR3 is CASSLATGFSYEQYF. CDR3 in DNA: TGTGCCAGCAGCTTAGCTACAGGGTTCTCCTACGAGCAGTACTTC.

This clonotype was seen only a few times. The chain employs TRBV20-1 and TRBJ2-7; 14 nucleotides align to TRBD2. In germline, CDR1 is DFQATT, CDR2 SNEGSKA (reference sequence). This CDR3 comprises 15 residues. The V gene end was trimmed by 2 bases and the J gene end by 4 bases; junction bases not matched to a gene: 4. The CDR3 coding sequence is TGCAGTGCTAGAAGTGGGACTAGCGGGAGTTACGAGCAGTACTTC. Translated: CSARSGTSGSYEQYF.

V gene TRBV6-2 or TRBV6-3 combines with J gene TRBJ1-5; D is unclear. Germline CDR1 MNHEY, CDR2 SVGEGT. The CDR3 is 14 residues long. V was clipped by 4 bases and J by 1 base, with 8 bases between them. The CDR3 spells CASSSHISNQPQHF. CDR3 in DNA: TGTGCCAGCAGTTCGCACATAAGCAATCAGCCCCAGCATTTT.

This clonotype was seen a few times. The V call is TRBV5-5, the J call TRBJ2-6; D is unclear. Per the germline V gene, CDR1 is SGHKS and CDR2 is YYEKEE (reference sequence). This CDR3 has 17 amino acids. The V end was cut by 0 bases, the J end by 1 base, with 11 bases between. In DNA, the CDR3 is TGTGCCAGCAGCTTGGGCCCCACGGTTTCTGGGGCCAACGTCCTGACTTTC. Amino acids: CASSLGPTVSGANVLTF. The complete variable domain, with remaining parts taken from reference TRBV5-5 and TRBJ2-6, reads DAGVTQSPTHLIKTRGQQVTLRCSPISGHKSVSWYQQVLGQGPQFIFQYYEKEERGRGNFPDRFSARQFPNYSSELNVNALLLGDSALYLCASSLGPTVSGANVLTFGAGSRLTVL.

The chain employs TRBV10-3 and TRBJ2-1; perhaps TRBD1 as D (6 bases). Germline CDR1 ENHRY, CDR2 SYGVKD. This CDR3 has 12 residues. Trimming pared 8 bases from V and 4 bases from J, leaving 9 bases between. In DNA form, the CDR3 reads TGTGCCATCGGAGGACAGTACAATGAGCAGTTCTTC. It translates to CAIGGQYNEQFF.

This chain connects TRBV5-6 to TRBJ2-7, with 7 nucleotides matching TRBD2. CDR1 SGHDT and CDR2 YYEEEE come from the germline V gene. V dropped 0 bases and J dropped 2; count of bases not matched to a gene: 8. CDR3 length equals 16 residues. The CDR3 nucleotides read TGTGCCAGCAGCTTGGTGGGGGGACGGGAGGCCTACGAGCAGTACTTC. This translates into CASSLVGGREAYEQYF.

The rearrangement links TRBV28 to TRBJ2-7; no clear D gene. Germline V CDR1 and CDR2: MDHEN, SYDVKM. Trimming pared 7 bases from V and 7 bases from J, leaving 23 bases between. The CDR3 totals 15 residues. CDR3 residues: CASIPSGQSVGEQYF. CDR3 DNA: TGTGCCAGCATACCGTCGGGCCAGTCGGTAGGAGAGCAGTACTTC.

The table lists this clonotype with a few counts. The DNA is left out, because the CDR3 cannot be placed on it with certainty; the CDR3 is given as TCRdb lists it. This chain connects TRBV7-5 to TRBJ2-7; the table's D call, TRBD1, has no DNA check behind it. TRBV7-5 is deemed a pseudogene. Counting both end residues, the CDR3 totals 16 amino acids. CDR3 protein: CISVPEAPDVSYEQYF.

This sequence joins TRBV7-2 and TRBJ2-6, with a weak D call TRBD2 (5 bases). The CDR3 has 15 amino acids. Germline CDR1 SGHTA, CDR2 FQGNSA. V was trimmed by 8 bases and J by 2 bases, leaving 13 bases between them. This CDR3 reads CASCKRAAGANVLTF. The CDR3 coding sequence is TGTGCCAGCTGTAAGAGGGCGGCTGGGGCCAACGTCCTGACTTTC.

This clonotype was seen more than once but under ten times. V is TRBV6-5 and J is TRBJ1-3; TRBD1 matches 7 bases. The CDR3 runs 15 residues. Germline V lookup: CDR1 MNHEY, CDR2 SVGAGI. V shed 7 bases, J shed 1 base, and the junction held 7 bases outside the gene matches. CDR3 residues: CASIATGRSGNTIYF. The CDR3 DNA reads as TGTGCCAGCATTGCGACAGGGAGGTCTGGAAACACCATATATTTT.

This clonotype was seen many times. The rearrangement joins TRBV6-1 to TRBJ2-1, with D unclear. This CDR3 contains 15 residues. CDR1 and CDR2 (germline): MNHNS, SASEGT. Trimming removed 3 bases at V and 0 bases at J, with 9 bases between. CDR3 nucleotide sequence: TGTGCCAGCAGTGACCGAGCGAACTCCTACAATGAGCAGTTCTTC. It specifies CASSDRANSYNEQFF.